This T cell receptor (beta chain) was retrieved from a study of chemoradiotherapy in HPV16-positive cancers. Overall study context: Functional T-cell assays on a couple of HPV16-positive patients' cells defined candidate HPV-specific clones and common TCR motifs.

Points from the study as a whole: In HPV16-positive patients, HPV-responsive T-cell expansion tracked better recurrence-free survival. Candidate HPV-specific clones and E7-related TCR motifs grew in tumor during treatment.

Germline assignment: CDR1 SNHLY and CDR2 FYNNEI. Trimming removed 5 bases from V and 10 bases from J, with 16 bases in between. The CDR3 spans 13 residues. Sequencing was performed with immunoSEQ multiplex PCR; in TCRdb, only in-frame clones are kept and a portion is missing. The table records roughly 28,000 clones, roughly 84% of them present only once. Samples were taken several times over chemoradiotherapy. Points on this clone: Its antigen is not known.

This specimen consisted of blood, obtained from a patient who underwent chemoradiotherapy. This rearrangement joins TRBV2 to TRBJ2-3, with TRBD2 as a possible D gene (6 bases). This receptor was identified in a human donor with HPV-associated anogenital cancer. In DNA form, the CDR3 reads TGTGCCAGCAGTTTGATTACTAGCCATGCGCAGTATTTT. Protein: CASSLITSHAQYF.